A single sample gave rise to the 13 T cell receptor beta chains below, sequenced in a study of blood T cell repertoires in COVID-19. Here immunoSEQ multiplex PCR was the method, and the copy in TCRdb shows in-frame clones only, minus some. The sample shows about 180,000 clones, around 80% of them seen only once. The sequenced sample was peripheral blood. The origin of the receptors is an older woman with acute or convalescent COVID-19.

V and J are TRBV25-1 and TRBJ2-5, with a weak D call TRBD1 (6 bases). Trimming took 1 base from V and 5 from J, leaving 11 bases between them. Germline V gene lookup returns CDR1 MGHDK and CDR2 SYGVNS. The CDR3 contains 14 residues. CDR3 protein: CASSELGGTETQYF. As DNA, the CDR3 is TGTGCCAGCAGTGAATTAGGGGGTACTGAGACCCAGTACTTC.

The chain links TRBV5-6 to TRBJ1-6; TRBD1 aligns across 8 bases. Germline CDR1 reads SGHDT; CDR2 reads YYEEEE. The CDR3 spans 15 residues. J gave up 7 bases and V 0 bases, and 3 bases lay outside the gene matches. The chain's CDR3 is CASSLGTGFNSPLHF. CDR3 nucleotide sequence: TGTGCCAGCAGCTTGGGGACAGGGTTCAATTCACCCCTCCACTTT.

The rearrangement uses TRBV27 and TRBJ1-5, with D uncertain. The CDR3 runs 16 residues. Germline V gene lookup returns CDR1 MNHEY and CDR2 SMNVEV (reference sequence). Trimming removed 4 bases from V and 6 bases from J, with 19 bases in between. CDR3 coding DNA: TGTGCCAGCAGTTCCCGTCCTCCTCAGGAGGGTCAGCCCCAGCATTTT. Translated: CASSSRPPQEGQPQHF.

The rearrangement joins TRBV7-7 to TRBJ1-1; 7 nucleotides agree with TRBD1. V shed 0 bases and J 6 bases; nucleotides not matched to a gene: 1. Germline V CDR1 and CDR2: SSHAT, FNYEAQ (reference sequence). There are 13 residues in the CDR3. CDR3 coding DNA: TGTGCCAGCAGCTTAGCTCAGGGGGCTGAAGCTTTCTTT. Protein: CASSLAQGAEAFF.

The DNA for the CDR3 is TGTGCCAGCAGCGCTGCTGGAGGGGTGGGCTGGGCCAACGTCCTGACTTTC. This encodes CASSAAGGVGWANVLTF. The V call is TRBV9, the J call TRBJ2-6; D is possibly TRBD2 (6 bases). V lost 3 bases, J lost 5 bases, and 18 bases lay in between. Germline V gene sequence: CDR1 SGDLS, CDR2 YYNGEE. The CDR3 is 17 amino acids.

The gene calls are TRBV30 and TRBJ2-1; tentatively, D is TRBD2 (6 bases). The CDR3 sequence is 14 residues long. Trimming removed 5 bases at V and 4 bases at J, with 15 bases between. CDR1 is GTSNPN, CDR2 SVGIG, per germline (reference sequence). In nucleotides, the CDR3 is TGTGCCTGGGTTATGTGGGGGGAATACAATGAGCAGTTCTTC. It specifies CAWVMWGEYNEQFF. The whole variable domain, remainder taken from reference TRBV30 and TRBJ2-1, is SQTIHQWPATLVQPVGSPLSLECTVEGTSNPNLYWYRQAAGRGLQLLFYSVGIGQISSEVPQNLSASRPQDRQFILSSKKLLLSDSGFYLCAWVMWGEYNEQFFGPGTRLTVL.

V gene TRBV4-2 combines with J gene TRBJ1-2; 12 bases match TRBD1. J gave up 8 bases and V 4 bases, and 5 bases lay outside the gene matches. Germline-derived CDR1 and CDR2 are LGHNA and YNFKEQ. CDR3 size: 14 residues. The CDR3 loop is CASSPRDRGRGYTF. The CDR3 region has the DNA TGTGCCAGCAGCCCCCGGGACAGGGGGCGCGGCTACACCTTC.

The chain is built from TRBV10-1 and TRBJ2-1; D call uncertain. V was cut by 7 bases and J by 5 bases, with 6 bases left in between. CDR1 is WNHNN, CDR2 SYGVQD, per germline (reference sequence). CDR3 size: 11 residues. In nucleotides, the CDR3 is TGCGCCAGCATTCAGAACAATGAGCAGTTCTTC. Its protein is CASIQNNEQFF.

This clone was picked up a small number of times. J is TRBJ2-6 and V is TRBV5-6; TRBD1 matches at 8 bases. Looked up from germline, CDR1 is SGHDT and CDR2 is YYEEEE. The V gene end was trimmed by 5 bases and the J gene end by 2 bases; junction bases not matched to a gene: 3. The CDR3 extends over 15 amino acids. CDR3 sequence: CASRTGETGANVLTF. In nucleotides, the CDR3 is TGTGCCAGCAGGACAGGGGAAACTGGGGCCAACGTCCTGACTTTC.

The CDR3 DNA reads as TGTGCCAGCAGCTTAGACAGCGGTTTTGAGACCCAGTACTTC. Protein sequence: CASSLDSGFETQYF. The rearrangement joins TRBV7-9 to TRBJ2-5, with D possibly being TRBD2 (5 bases). The CDR3 is 14 amino acids. Germline V CDR1 and CDR2: SEHNR, FQNEAQ (reference sequence). V lost 1 base, J lost 5 bases, and 11 bases lay in between.

The genes are TRBV6-6 and TRBJ2-7; weak D call: TRBD2 (7 bases). V was clipped by 10 bases and J by 5 bases, with 18 bases between them. CDR1 is MNHNY, CDR2 SVGAGI, per germline (reference sequence). The CDR3 has 13 residues. The CDR3 DNA reads as TGTGCCATCCGGACCGCGGGGGCCAACGAGCAGTACTTC. This gives the protein CAIRTAGANEQYF.

This rearrangement joins TRBV6-1 to TRBJ2-1; D may be TRBD1 (6 bases). V was shortened by 3 bases and J by 0 bases, with 9 bases between the two germline ends. The CDR3 runs to 15 residues. Germline V gene data show CDR1 as MNHNS and CDR2 as SASEGT. CDR3 in amino acids: CASSDGGTSYNEQFF. The DNA for the CDR3 is TGTGCCAGCAGTGATGGGGGCACCTCCTACAATGAGCAGTTCTTC.

This clone was found a few times. In DNA, the CDR3 is TGTGCCAGCAGTTCAGGGGGGCCTGAAGCTTTCTTT. It yields the protein CASSSGGPEAFF. V is TRBV6-2 or TRBV6-3 and J is TRBJ1-1, with TRBD1 identical over 7 bases. Germline CDR1 is MNHEY and CDR2 is SVGEGT. V was pared by 4 bases and J by 6 bases, with 2 bases of the junction left unmatched. CDR3 size: 12 residues.